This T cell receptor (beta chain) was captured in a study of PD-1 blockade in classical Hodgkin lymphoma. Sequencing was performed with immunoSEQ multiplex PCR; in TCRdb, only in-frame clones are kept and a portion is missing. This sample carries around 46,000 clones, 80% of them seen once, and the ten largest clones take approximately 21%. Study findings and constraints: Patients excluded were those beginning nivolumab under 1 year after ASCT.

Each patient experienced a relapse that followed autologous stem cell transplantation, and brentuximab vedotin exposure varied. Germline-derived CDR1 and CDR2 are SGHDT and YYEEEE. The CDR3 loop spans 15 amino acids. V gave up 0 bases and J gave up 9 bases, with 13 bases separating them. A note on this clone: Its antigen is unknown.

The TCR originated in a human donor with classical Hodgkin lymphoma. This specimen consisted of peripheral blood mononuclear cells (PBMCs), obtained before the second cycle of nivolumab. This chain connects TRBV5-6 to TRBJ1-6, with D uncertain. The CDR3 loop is CASSLGLQEGSPLHF. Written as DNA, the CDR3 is TGTGCCAGCAGCTTGGGGCTCCAAGAGGGTTCACCCCTCCACTTT.